A single sample is the source of the 8 T cell receptor beta chains below, sequenced in a study of blood T cell repertoires in COVID-19. Only in-frame clones appear in the TCRdb table, and some are missing; sequencing was by immunoSEQ multiplex PCR. The data contain almost 200,000 clones, more than 75% of them seen just once; the ten biggest clones take up less than 7%. Source material: peripheral blood. The receptor source for this set is a woman between 40 and 50 years old with COVID-19, enrolled during active disease.

The V call is TRBV18, the J call TRBJ1-2, with a weak D call TRBD1 (5 bases). The CDR3 contains 16 residues. Trimming took 2 bases from V and 0 from J, leaving 13 bases between them. Germline V gene lookup returns CDR1 KGHSH and CDR2 LQKENI. The chain's CDR3 is CASSPDVGLSNYGYTF. The DNA of the CDR3 is TGTGCCAGCTCACCAGACGTGGGGCTCTCTAACTATGGCTACACCTTC.

The rearrangement joins TRBV6-5 to TRBJ2-7, with 10 bases lining up with TRBD1. In germline, CDR1 is MNHEY, CDR2 SVGAGI. The CDR3 extends over 13 amino acids. Unmatched junction bases numbered 5, after V lost 4 bases and J lost 8 bases. The CDR3: CASSFRDRGQQYF. CDR3 DNA: TGTGCCAGCAGTTTCCGGGACAGGGGTCAGCAGTACTTC.

The chain links TRBV23-1 to TRBJ2-5, with TRBD2 matching 15 bases. TRBV23-1 is sorted into the ORF group, with uncertain function. With V trimmed by 1 base and J by 0 bases, 9 bases remained unmatched. CDR3 length: 20 residues. The CDR3 DNA follows: TGCGCCAGCAGTCAATGGATGGGACTAGCGGGGGGCCTGTACCAAGAGACCCAGTACTTC. It translates to CASSQWMGLAGGLYQETQYF.

The chain carries TRBV3-1 (or the pseudogene TRBV3-2) and TRBJ2-7; 9 nucleotides match TRBD2. Germline V gene data show CDR1 as LGHDT and CDR2 as YNNKEL (reference sequence). V was pared by 1 base and J by 2 bases, with 6 bases of the junction left unmatched. The CDR3 runs 16 residues. CDR3 coding DNA: TGTGCCAGCAGCCAAGTAACGGCTAGCGGGGCCTACGAGCAGTACTTC. As protein: CASSQVTASGAYEQYF.

This rearrangement joins TRBV9 to TRBJ1-1; TRBD1 might be the D (5 bases). Looked up from germline, CDR1 is SGDLS and CDR2 is YYNGEE. This CDR3 has 16 residues. V was trimmed by 0 bases and J by 0 bases, leaving 12 bases between them. In DNA, the CDR3 is TGTGCCAGCAGCGTAGACGGGGGGAGCATGAACACTGAAGCTTTCTTT. Translating gives CASSVDGGSMNTEAFF.

The rearrangement uses TRBV2 and TRBJ2-2, with 7 bases aligning to TRBD2. The germline gives CDR1 SNHLY, CDR2 FYNNEI. Trimming at V came to 11 bases and at J to 5 bases, leaving 11 bases not matched to a gene. This CDR3 has 14 amino acids. The CDR3 DNA reads as TGTGCCGGCCGACTAGCTTTAAGGACCGGGGAGCTGTTTTTT. The encoded protein is CAGRLALRTGELFF.

V and J are TRBV11-2 and TRBJ1-6; D is uncertain. This CDR3 contains 13 residues. Germline CDR1 SGHAT, CDR2 FQNNGV. Between the trimmed V and J ends, which lost 3 bases and 7 bases, there was a span of 7 bases. The CDR3 loop reads CASSFSSNSPLHF. Written as DNA, the CDR3 is TGTGCCAGCAGCTTCTCTTCCAATTCACCCCTCCACTTT.

CDR3 protein: CSVTGGTGELFF. CDR3 sequence (DNA): TGCAGCGTGACAGGGGGCACCGGGGAGCTGTTTTTT. V usage is TRBV29-1 and J usage is TRBJ2-2; TRBD1 aligns across 9 bases. Germline V gene lookup returns CDR1 SQVTM and CDR2 ANQGSEA. The CDR3 length is 12 residues. V dropped 6 bases and J dropped 4; count of bases not matched to a gene: 0.